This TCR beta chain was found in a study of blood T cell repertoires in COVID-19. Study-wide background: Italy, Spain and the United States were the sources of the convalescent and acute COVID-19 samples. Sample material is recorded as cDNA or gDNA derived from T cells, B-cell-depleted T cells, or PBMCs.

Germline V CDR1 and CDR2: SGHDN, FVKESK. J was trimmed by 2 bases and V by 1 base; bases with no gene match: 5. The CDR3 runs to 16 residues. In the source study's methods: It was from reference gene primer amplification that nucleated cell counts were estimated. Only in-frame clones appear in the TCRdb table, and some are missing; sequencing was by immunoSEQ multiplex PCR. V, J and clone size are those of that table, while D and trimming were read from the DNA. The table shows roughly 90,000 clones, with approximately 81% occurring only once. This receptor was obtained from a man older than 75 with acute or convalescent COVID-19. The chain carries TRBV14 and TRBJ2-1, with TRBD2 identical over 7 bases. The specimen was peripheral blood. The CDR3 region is CASSQVPRGAYNEQFF. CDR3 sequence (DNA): TGTGCCAGCAGCCAAGTTCCCCGGGGGGCCTACAATGAGCAGTTCTTC.